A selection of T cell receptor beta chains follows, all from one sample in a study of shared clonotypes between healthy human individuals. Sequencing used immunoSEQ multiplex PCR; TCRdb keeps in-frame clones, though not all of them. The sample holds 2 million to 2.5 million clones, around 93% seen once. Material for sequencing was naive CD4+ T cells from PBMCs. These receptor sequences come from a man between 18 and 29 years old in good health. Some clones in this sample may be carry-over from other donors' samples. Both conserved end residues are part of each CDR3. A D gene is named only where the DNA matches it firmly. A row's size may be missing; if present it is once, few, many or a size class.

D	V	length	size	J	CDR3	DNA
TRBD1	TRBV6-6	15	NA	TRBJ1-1	CASSYSGTGNTEAFF	TGTGCCAGCAGTTACTCGGGGACAGGGAACACTGAAGCTTTCTTT
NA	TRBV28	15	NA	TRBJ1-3	CASSLGGVIGNTIYF	TGTGCCAGCAGTTTGGGGGGTGTAATCGGAAACACCATATATTTT
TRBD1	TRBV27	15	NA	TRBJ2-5	CASSPGTGGQETQYF	TGTGCCAGCAGCCCTGGGACAGGGGGACAAGAGACCCAGTACTTC
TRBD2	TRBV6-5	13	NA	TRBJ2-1	CASKGLAANEQFF	TGTGCCAGCAAGGGACTAGCGGCCAATGAGCAGTTCTTC
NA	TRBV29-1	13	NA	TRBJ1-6	CSVSSGPNSPLHF	TGCAGCGTTTCTTCAGGTCCGAATTCACCCCTCCACTTT
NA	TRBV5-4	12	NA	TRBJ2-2	CASSLEGGELFF	TGTGCCAGCAGCTTGGAAGGCGGGGAGCTGTTTTTT
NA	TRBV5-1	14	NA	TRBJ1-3	CASSLTDSGNTIYF	TGCGCCAGCAGCTTGACCGACTCTGGAAACACCATATATTTT
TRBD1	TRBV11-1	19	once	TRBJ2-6	CASSLLPGGASSGANVLTF	TGTGCCAGCAGCTTACTGCCAGGGGGCGCATCTTCTGGGGCCAACGTCCTGACTTTC
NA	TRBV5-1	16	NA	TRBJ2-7	CASSSRSAASSYEQYF	TGCGCCAGCAGCTCCCGAAGCGCGGCCAGCTCCTACGAGCAGTACTTC
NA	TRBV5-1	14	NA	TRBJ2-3	CASSVRRGTDTQYF	TGCGCCAGCAGCGTAAGAAGGGGCACAGATACGCAGTATTTT
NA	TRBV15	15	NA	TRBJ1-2	CATSRGGTDLYGYTF	TGTGCCACCAGCAGAGGTGGGACGGATCTCTATGGCTACACCTTC
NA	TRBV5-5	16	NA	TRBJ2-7	CASSSQLPRANYEQYF	TGTGCCAGCAGCTCCCAACTCCCGCGAGCCAACTACGAGCAGTACTTC
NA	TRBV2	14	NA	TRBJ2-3	CASSVGLSTDTQYF	TGTGCCAGCAGTGTCGGACTTAGCACAGATACGCAGTATTTT
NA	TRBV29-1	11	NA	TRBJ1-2	CSVLKNYGYTF	TGCAGCGTTTTGAAGAACTATGGCTACACCTTC
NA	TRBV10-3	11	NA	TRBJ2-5	CAISDWETQYF	TGTGCCATCAGTGACTGGGAGACCCAGTACTTC
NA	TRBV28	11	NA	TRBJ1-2	CATDGRYGYTF	TGTGCCACCGACGGCAGATATGGCTACACCTTC
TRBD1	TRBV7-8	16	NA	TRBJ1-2	CASSRRFGTGLVGYTF	TGTGCCAGCAGCCGCAGGTTCGGGACAGGGCTTGTTGGCTACACCTTC
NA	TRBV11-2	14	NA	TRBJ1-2	CASSLVRGRSGYTF	TGTGCCAGCAGCTTAGTACGGGGAAGATCGGGCTACACCTTC
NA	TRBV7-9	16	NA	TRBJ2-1	CASSSPGAQPINEQFF	TGTGCCAGCAGCTCCCCGGGGGCTCAGCCTATCAATGAGCAGTTCTTC
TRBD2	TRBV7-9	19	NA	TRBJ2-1	CASSSSGTSGRALSNEQFF	TGTGCCAGCAGCTCTTCAGGGACTAGCGGGAGGGCCTTAAGCAATGAGCAGTTCTTC
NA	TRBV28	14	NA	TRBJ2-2	CASSFSGVTGELFF	TGTGCCAGCAGTTTCTCGGGGGTCACCGGGGAGCTGTTTTTT
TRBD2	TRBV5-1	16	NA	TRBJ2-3	CASSPGLAGGIDTQYF	TGCGCCAGCAGCCCCGGACTAGCGGGAGGAATAGATACGCAGTATTTT
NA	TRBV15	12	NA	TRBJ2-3	CATSRTSGTQYF	TGTGCCACCAGCAGGACTAGTGGCACGCAGTATTTT
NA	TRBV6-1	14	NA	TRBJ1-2	CASSELPPVGGYTF	TGTGCCAGCAGTGAACTTCCCCCAGTTGGAGGCTACACCTTC
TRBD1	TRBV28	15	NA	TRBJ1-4	CASSLQGAANEKLFF	TGTGCCAGCAGCCTACAGGGGGCGGCTAATGAAAAACTGTTTTTT
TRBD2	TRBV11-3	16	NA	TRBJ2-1	CASSSPGTSGKVEQFF	TGTGCCAGCAGCTCACCCGGGACTAGCGGGAAAGTTGAGCAGTTCTTC
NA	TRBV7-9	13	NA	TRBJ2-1	CASNLDTLGEQFF	TGTGCCAGCAACCTCGACACCCTGGGTGAGCAGTTCTTC
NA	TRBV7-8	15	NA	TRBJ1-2	CASSPLRGPNYGYTF	TGTGCCAGCAGCCCCCTACGGGGCCCTAACTATGGCTACACCTTC
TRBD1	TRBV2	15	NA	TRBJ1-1	CASSLQGTENTEAFF	TGTGCCAGCAGCCTACAAGGGACAGAGAACACTGAAGCTTTCTTT
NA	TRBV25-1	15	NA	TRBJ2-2	CASSDPRRFPGELFF	TGTGCCAGCAGTGATCCTCGGCGGTTCCCCGGGGAGCTGTTTTTT
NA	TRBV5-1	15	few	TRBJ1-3	CASSFTSGAGNTIYF	TGCGCCAGCAGCTTTACCTCAGGTGCTGGAAACACCATATATTTT
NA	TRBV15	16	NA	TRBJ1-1	CATSRVGGAQGTEAFF	TGTGCCACCAGCAGAGTTGGGGGGGCGCAGGGCACTGAAGCTTTCTTT
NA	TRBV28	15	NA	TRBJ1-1	CASSLRGAGNTEAFF	TGTGCCAGCAGTTTGAGGGGTGCTGGGAACACTGAAGCTTTCTTT
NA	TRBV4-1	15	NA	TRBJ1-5	CASSPTGSSNQPQHF	TGCGCCAGCAGTCCAACAGGCAGCTCGAATCAGCCCCAGCATTTT
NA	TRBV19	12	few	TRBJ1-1	CASSQVGTEAFF	TGTGCCAGTAGCCAAGTGGGCACTGAAGCTTTCTTT
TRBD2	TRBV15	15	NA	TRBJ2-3	CATSSEAGTPDTQYF	TGTGCCACCAGCAGCGAAGCGGGAACCCCAGATACGCAGTATTTT
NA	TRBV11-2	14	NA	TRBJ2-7	CASSPWGGGYEQYF	TGTGCCAGCAGCCCCTGGGGAGGGGGGTACGAGCAGTACTTC
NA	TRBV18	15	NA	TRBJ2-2	CASSPFDGNTGELFF	TGTGCCAGCTCACCCTTTGACGGTAACACCGGGGAGCTGTTTTTT
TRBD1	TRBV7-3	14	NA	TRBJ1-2	CASSPGQGFDGYTF	TGTGCCAGCAGCCCCGGACAGGGTTTCGATGGCTACACCTTC
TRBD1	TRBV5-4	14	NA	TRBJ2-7	CASSSGQGFYEQYF	TGTGCCAGCAGCTCGGGACAGGGGTTCTACGAGCAGTACTTC
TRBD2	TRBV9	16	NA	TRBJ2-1	CASSASSGSSYNEQFF	TGTGCCAGCAGCGCCTCTAGCGGTAGCTCCTACAATGAGCAGTTCTTC
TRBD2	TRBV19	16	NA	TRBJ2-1	CASSPQPGLAGNEQFF	TGTGCCAGTAGTCCGCAGCCGGGACTAGCGGGAAACGAGCAGTTCTTC
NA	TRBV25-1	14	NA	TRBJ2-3	CASSESGRTDTQYF	TGTGCCAGCAGTGAATCCGGCAGGACAGATACGCAGTATTTT
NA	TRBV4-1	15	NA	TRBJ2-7	CASSHQVSGTYEQYF	TGCGCCAGCAGCCACCAAGTCTCAGGGACCTACGAGCAGTACTTC
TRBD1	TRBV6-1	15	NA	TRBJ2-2	CASSDRGLGTGELFF	TGTGCCAGCAGTGACAGGGGGCTGGGAACCGGGGAGCTGTTTTTT
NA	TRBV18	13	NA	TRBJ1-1	CASSGGMNTEAFF	TGTGCCAGCTCGGGGGGAATGAACACTGAAGCTTTCTTT
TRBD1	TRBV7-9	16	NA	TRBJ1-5	CASSLVPGGFGQPQHF	TGTGCCAGCAGCTTAGTTCCAGGGGGGTTTGGTCAGCCCCAGCATTTT